The source of this T cell receptor (beta chain) is a study of blood T cell repertoires in COVID-19. As for the study in general: Acute and convalescent COVID-19 specimens originated in the United States, Italy and Spain. Sources were T cells, B-cell-depleted T cells, or PBMCs; the material itself was cDNA or gDNA.

This CDR3 comprises 15 residues. The germline CDR1 and CDR2 sequences are LGHDT and YNNKEL (reference sequence). V lost 0 bases and J 4 bases, leaving 12 bases between the germline ends. Per the original data handling: Quantification of nucleated cells was approximated via reference gene primer amplification. The assay was immunoSEQ multiplex PCR, and TCRdb's table has in-frame clones only and misses some. D and trimming come from the DNA, and the V and J calls and clone size come from that table. The table lists roughly 200,000 clones, around 85% of them singletons, with 15% to 20% in the top ten. V usage is TRBV3-1 (or the pseudogene TRBV3-2) and J usage is TRBJ1-2, with D unclear. This sequence was found in a person aged 70 to 79 with COVID-19, enrolled during active disease. Sequenced input: peripheral blood. The CDR3: CASSQESGPGYGYTF. Here the CDR3 DNA reads TGTGCCAGCAGCCAAGAGTCCGGCCCAGGCTATGGCTACACCTTC.